The 17 T cell receptor beta chains reported below all come from one sample, sequenced in a study of shared clonotypes between healthy human individuals. Profiling relied on immunoSEQ multiplex PCR, and the TCRdb table lists in-frame clones only, not all of them. The top ten clones hold more than 0.35% of a sample with about 2.4 million clones, over 85% of them seen once. The specimen sequenced was naive CD4+ T cells from PBMCs. This sample's subset: CD45RA+ positively selected. The source is a young man in good health. Some clones in this sample may be carry-over from other donors' samples.

In regard to this clone: A read error may produce the germline difference seen at one junction end. V usage is TRBV19 and J usage is TRBJ2-3; D might be TRBD2 (5 bases). The CDR3 is 18 residues long. Germline V gene lookup returns CDR1 LNHDA and CDR2 SQIVND (reference sequence). CDR3: CASGIGPRIASSTDTQYF. In DNA, the CDR3 is TGTGCCAGTGGTATCGGTCCCAGGATAGCGTCTAGCACAGATACGCAGTATTTT.

V and J are TRBV6-5 and TRBJ2-7; 10 positions match TRBD1. The CDR3 has 15 residues. V was clipped by 6 bases and J by 5 bases; unmatched bases: 10. CDR1 is MNHEY and CDR2 is SVGAGI in the germline V gene. The CDR3 protein is CASRRDRGPPHEQYF. The CDR3 region has the DNA TGTGCCAGCAGGAGGGACAGGGGCCCCCCCCACGAGCAGTACTTC.

The CDR3 region is CASSLRNSGNTIYF. CDR3 DNA: TGTGCCAGCAGCTTACGCAACTCTGGAAACACCATATATTTT. This chain links TRBV7-9 with TRBJ1-3; D gene unclear. The CDR3 extends over 14 amino acids. Trimming cost V 2 bases and J 0 bases, with 5 bases left between them. Germline values: CDR1 SEHNR, CDR2 FQNEAQ (reference sequence).

The CDR3 bases are TGCGCCAGCGCACAATACCAGGGGGCTAGGACAGATACGCAGTATTTT. This codes for CASAQYQGARTDTQYF. The V call is TRBV4-1, the J call TRBJ2-3, with 8 bases aligning to TRBD1. Germline values: CDR1 MGHRA, CDR2 YSYEKL. The V gene end was trimmed by 8 bases and the J gene end by 3 bases; junction bases not matched to a gene: 13. The length of the CDR3 is 16 residues.

The CDR3 here is CASSSWGPSTEAFF. DNA of the CDR3: TGTGCCAGCAGCTCATGGGGCCCGAGCACTGAAGCTTTCTTT. This chain joins TRBV11-1 and TRBJ1-1, with D maybe TRBD1 (5 bases). Germline V CDR1 and CDR2: SGHAT, FQDESV (reference sequence). The CDR3 covers 14 residues. V was trimmed by 4 bases and J by 4 bases, leaving 13 bases between them.

A single count supports this clone. This rearrangement joins TRBV9 to TRBJ2-3; D gene uncertain. CDR1 is SGDLS, CDR2 YYNGEE, per germline. The CDR3 is made up of 14 amino acids. V dropped 4 bases and J dropped 2 bases, with 11 bases sitting between them. Here the CDR3 reads CASSPRPLTDTQYF. In DNA, the CDR3 is TGTGCCAGCAGCCCCCGACCCCTCACAGATACGCAGTATTTT.

CDR3: CASSLDSWPDTQYF. The CDR3 region has the DNA TGTGCCAGCAGCTTAGACTCCTGGCCAGATACGCAGTATTTT. The chain couples TRBV11-2 to TRBJ2-3; D unclear. With 0 bases removed from V and 4 bases from J, the gap between germline ends came to 8 bases. This CDR3 has 14 amino acids. Germline V CDR1 and CDR2: SGHAT, FQNNGV.

V gene TRBV6-5 combines with J gene TRBJ1-2, with D perhaps TRBD1 (6 bases). V was clipped by 8 bases and J by 4 bases, with 8 bases between them. Germline CDR1 MNHEY, CDR2 SVGAGI. The CDR3 extends over 11 amino acids. The CDR3 is CASGQIYGYTF. The CDR3 bases are TGTGCCAGCGGACAGATCTATGGCTACACCTTC.

V is TRBV5-6 and J is TRBJ1-1, with TRBD1 identical over 10 bases. The CDR3 runs to 15 residues. V shed 3 bases and J 3 bases; nucleotides not matched to a gene: 5. From germline, CDR1 is SGHDT and CDR2 YYEEEE. This CDR3 is CASSSGGTGDTEAFF. CDR3 nucleotides: TGTGCCAGCAGCTCGGGAGGGACAGGGGACACTGAAGCTTTCTTT.

The rearrangement joins TRBV10-3 to TRBJ2-1; D call uncertain. Trimming stripped 3 bases from V and 5 bases from J, with 11 bases between. The CDR3 extends over 14 amino acids. Germline CDR1 is ENHRY and CDR2 is SYGVKD. Here the CDR3 DNA reads TGTGCCATCAGTGACAGAATCCGCAACAATGAGCAGTTCTTC. Its translation: CAISDRIRNNEQFF.

Note on this clone: The sample carries other DNA sequences with the same CDR3. This chain uses TRBV7-2 with TRBJ2-1, with 8 bases aligning to TRBD2. The CDR3 consists of 14 residues. Trimming cost V 1 base and J 4 bases; bases outside gene matches: 0. CDR1 SGHTA and CDR2 FQGNSA come from the germline V gene. CDR3 region: CASSLGLAYNEQFF. The CDR3 nucleotides read TGTGCCAGCAGCTTAGGACTAGCGTACAATGAGCAGTTCTTC.

V gene TRBV6-5 combines with J gene TRBJ1-2, with unresolved D. Germline values: CDR1 MNHEY, CDR2 SVGAGI. The CDR3 has 13 residues. V lost 2 bases to trimming and J lost 4 bases, with 8 bases between them. CDR3 sequence (DNA): TGTGCCAGCAGTTACGGGTATCTCTATGGCTACACCTTC. Protein product: CASSYGYLYGYTF.

V and J are TRBV6-5 and TRBJ1-2; D is perhaps TRBD1 (6 bases). The CDR3 is 13 residues long. The ends were cut back, 6 bases at V and 2 bases at J, with 10 bases in the middle. From germline, CDR1 is MNHEY and CDR2 SVGAGI. CDR3 in amino acids: CASREQGNYGYTF. DNA for the CDR3: TGTGCCAGCAGGGAACAGGGAAACTATGGCTACACCTTC.

The chain links TRBV28 to TRBJ2-7; TRBD2 agrees at 7 bases. CDR1 is MDHEN, CDR2 SYDVKM, per germline. The CDR3 totals 16 residues. V dropped 1 base and J dropped 0; count of bases not matched to a gene: 6. The CDR3 here is CASSLFLAASSYEQYF. The CDR3 DNA follows: TGTGCCAGCAGTTTATTTCTAGCGGCAAGCTCCTACGAGCAGTACTTC. The variable domain in full, with the rest retrieved from reference TRBV28 and TRBJ2-7, is DVKVTQSSRYLVKRTGEKVFLECVQDMDHENMFWYRQDPGLGLRLIYFSYDVKMKEKGDIPEGYSVSREKKERFSLILESASTNQTSMYLCASSLFLAASSYEQYFGPGTRLTVT.

The rearrangement links TRBV18 to TRBJ1-1; possibly TRBD1 for D (6 bases). This CDR3 is 15 amino acids long. The V end lost 6 bases, the J end lost 1 base, and 15 bases lay between the germline ends. CDR1 KGHSH and CDR2 LQKENI come from the germline V gene. CDR3 sequence (DNA): TGTGCCAGCTCCCCAGGGACGGACAGGAACACTGAAGCTTTCTTT. Protein sequence: CASSPGTDRNTEAFF.

CDR3 region: CASSPSTTGGNTIYF. CDR3 DNA: TGTGCCAGCTCACCAAGTACGACCGGAGGAAACACCATATATTTT. V and J are TRBV18 and TRBJ1-3; no clear D gene. Germline V gives CDR1 KGHSH, CDR2 LQKENI. V lost 2 bases, J lost 4 bases, and 12 bases lay in between. This CDR3 contains 15 residues. The whole variable domain, filled in from reference TRBV18 and TRBJ1-3, reads NAGVMQNPRHLVRRRGQEARLRCSPMKGHSHVYWYRQLPEEGLKFMVYLQKENIIDESGMPKERFSAEFPKEGPSILRIQQVVRGDSAAYFCASSPSTTGGNTIYFGEGSWLTVV.

The genes are TRBV5-1 and TRBJ1-1; no definite D call. CDR1 is SGHRS, CDR2 YFSETQ, per germline. The CDR3 is made up of 10 amino acids. V was clipped by 4 bases and J by 7 bases, with 5 bases between them. In DNA, the CDR3 is TGCGCCAGCAGCGCGGTTGAAGCTTTCTTT. Translating it yields CASSAVEAFF.